These 28 T cell receptor beta chains were sequenced from one sample in a study of T cell changes during pregnancy in multiple sclerosis. TCRdb's table, derived via immunoSEQ multiplex PCR, lists solely in-frame clones and lacks some. The top ten hold more than 0.8% of the sample, which has tens of thousands of clones, 85% to 95% seen once. The sample here was peripheral blood, taken in the first trimester of pregnancy. Receptors were obtained from a female donor with multiple sclerosis, enrolled in a pregnancy study.

The chain recombines TRBV18 with TRBJ1-3; D remains unclear. Germline assignment: CDR1 KGHSH and CDR2 LQKENI. The CDR3 runs to 15 residues. V lost 3 bases to trimming and J lost 0 bases, with 9 bases between them. The CDR3 region has the DNA TGTGCCAGCTCACCGTCCGCGGGCTCTGGAAACACCATATATTTT. Protein product: CASSPSAGSGNTIYF.

The chain has TRBV5-1 and TRBJ2-1; D gene uncertain. CDR3 length: 13 residues. Trimming stripped 0 bases from V and 4 bases from J, with 5 bases between. Germline loops: CDR1 SGHRS, CDR2 YFSETQ. This chain's CDR3 is CASSLDQYNEQFF. CDR3 coding DNA: TGCGCCAGCAGCTTGGATCAGTACAATGAGCAGTTCTTC.

The chain combines TRBV28 with TRBJ2-7, with D possibly matching TRBD1 (5 bases). The germline CDR1 and CDR2 sequences are MDHEN and SYDVKM. The CDR3 totals 13 residues. Trimming removed 8 bases from V and 2 bases from J, with 13 bases in between. In nucleotides, the CDR3 is TGTGCCAGCCGATTTGGGGCTACCTACGAGCAGTACTTC. This codes for CASRFGATYEQYF.

The chain employs TRBV6-1 and TRBJ1-2, with TRBD1 matching 8 bases. The germline gives CDR1 MNHNS, CDR2 SASEGT. V lost 2 bases to trimming and J lost 6 bases; unmatched junction nucleotides: 11. The CDR3 has 16 residues. In nucleotides, the CDR3 is TGTGCCAGCAGTGAATATTCTGGATTGACAGGGGATGGCTACACCTTC. Its protein product is CASSEYSGLTGDGYTF.

In its sample, this clone was seen once. The chain links TRBV27 to TRBJ2-7; no definite D call. CDR1 and CDR2 from the germline V gene are MNHEY and SMNVEV (reference sequence). V was shortened by 5 bases and J by 3 bases, with 8 bases between the two germline ends. CDR3 length: 12 residues. The CDR3 nucleotides are TGTGCCAGCAGTGTCCTAGGCTACGAGCAGTACTTC. This gives the protein CASSVLGYEQYF.

This chain uses TRBV27 with TRBJ2-7, with 7 bases identical to TRBD1. Germline CDR1 MNHEY, CDR2 SMNVEV (reference sequence). The trim removed 6 bases at V and 3 bases at J, leaving 8 bases unmatched. The CDR3 length is 14 residues. This chain's CDR3 is CASSPRQGNYEQYF. CDR3 in DNA: TGTGCCAGCAGCCCCAGACAGGGAAACTACGAGCAGTACTTC.

V is TRBV11-1 and J is TRBJ1-1; D gene uncertain. Germline CDR1 is SGHAT and CDR2 is FQDESV (reference sequence). Trimming removed 1 base at V and 5 bases at J, with 11 bases between. The CDR3 is made up of 14 amino acids. The CDR3 is CASSLEGGGTEAFF. For the CDR3, the DNA is TGTGCCAGCAGCTTAGAGGGAGGTGGAACTGAAGCTTTCTTT.

The rearrangement joins TRBV7-2 to TRBJ2-1; TRBD2 aligns across 12 bases. The CDR3 length is 16 residues. V lost 1 base, J lost 7 bases, and 5 bases stayed unmatched. Germline loops: CDR1 SGHTA, CDR2 FQGNSA. The CDR3 loop reads CASSLEGLAGINEQFF. CDR3 DNA: TGTGCCAGCAGCTTAGAGGGACTAGCGGGTATAAATGAGCAGTTCTTC. The full variable domain, completed using reference TRBV7-2 and TRBJ2-1, is GAGVSQSPSNKVTEKGKDVELRCDPISGHTALYWYRQSLGQGLEFLIYFQGNSAPDKSGLPSDRFSAERTGGSVSTLTIQRTQQEDSAVYLCASSLEGLAGINEQFFGPGTRLTVL.

The chain joins TRBV19 to TRBJ2-7, with a weak D call TRBD1 (6 bases). Germline lookup yields CDR1 LNHDA and CDR2 SQIVND (reference sequence). This CDR3 has 13 residues. The V gene lost 7 bases and the J gene lost 2 bases, with 12 bases spanning the gap. CDR3 bases: TGTGCCAGTAAGAAACCAGGGGCCTACGAGCAGTACTTC. It yields the protein CASKKPGAYEQYF.

This clone occurred once. The chain uses TRBV9 and TRBJ2-1; possibly TRBD2 for D (5 bases). Trimming cost V 0 bases and J 7 bases, with 14 bases left between them. The CDR3 has 15 amino acids. In germline, CDR1 is SGDLS, CDR2 YYNGEE. In nucleotides, the CDR3 is TGTGCCAGCAGCGTAGCTACGACTCCGGGGAATGAGCAGTTCTTC. As protein: CASSVATTPGNEQFF.

The rearrangement links TRBV6-1 to TRBJ2-7; perhaps TRBD2 as D (5 bases). The ends were cut back, 7 bases at V and 3 bases at J, with 19 bases in the middle. Per germline, CDR1 MNHNS and CDR2 SASEGT. This CDR3 has 15 residues. CDR3 region: CASKEYLRGNYEQYF. CDR3 nucleotide sequence: TGTGCCAGCAAGGAATACTTGAGAGGGAACTACGAGCAGTACTTC.

The rearrangement uses TRBV2 and TRBJ2-7; 14 bases align to TRBD2. The CDR3 length is 14 residues. CDR1 is SNHLY, CDR2 FYNNEI, per germline. V was pared by 4 bases and J by 9 bases, with 5 bases of the junction left unmatched. The CDR3 DNA reads as TGTGCCAGCAGTGCGGGACTAGCGGGAGCGGTGCAGTACTTC. This encodes CASSAGLAGAVQYF.

This chain links TRBV28 with TRBJ1-2; a possible D gene is TRBD1 (6 bases). The V gene's germline CDR1 is MDHEN and CDR2 SYDVKM. The CDR3 extends over 15 amino acids. Between the trimmed V and J ends, which lost 2 bases and 5 bases, there was a span of 15 bases. The CDR3 nucleotides read TGTGCCAGCAGTTTAGGCCCTACAGGGACATATGGCTACACCTTC. This translates into CASSLGPTGTYGYTF.

This chain joins TRBV5-1 and TRBJ2-2, with 8 bases fitting TRBD1. The J segment lost 7 bases and the V segment lost 1 base, leaving 9 bases of the junction unmatched. Germline values: CDR1 SGHRS, CDR2 YFSETQ. CDR3 length: 16 residues. The CDR3 reads CASSLSQGARSGELFF. In DNA form, the CDR3 reads TGCGCCAGCAGCTTGTCGCAGGGGGCGCGAAGCGGGGAGCTGTTTTTT.

The chain carries TRBV19 and TRBJ1-1; TRBD1 is a possible D gene (5 bases). Germline CDR1 LNHDA, CDR2 SQIVND (reference sequence). Trimming pared 4 bases from V and 6 bases from J, leaving 18 bases between. The CDR3 contains 15 residues. The CDR3 reads CASSKSSGGVAEAFF. The CDR3 DNA sequence: TGTGCCAGTAGTAAGTCCTCGGGGGGGGTCGCTGAAGCTTTCTTT.

This chain connects TRBV29-1 to TRBJ2-3; TRBD1 might be the D (6 bases). The CDR3 runs to 11 residues. Trimming left V 6 bases short and J 5 bases short, with 9 bases between. Looked up from germline, CDR1 is SQVTM and CDR2 is ANQGSEA. The CDR3 DNA reads as TGCAGCGTGCTACAGGGAGATACGCAGTATTTT. It specifies CSVLQGDTQYF.

V and J are TRBV7-9 and TRBJ2-3, with TRBD2 identical over 15 bases. There are 18 residues in the CDR3. V was clipped by 4 bases and J by 5 bases; unmatched bases: 10. Germline V lookup: CDR1 SEHNR, CDR2 FQNEAQ (reference sequence). CDR3 bases: TGTGCCAGCAGCTCAAGGACTAGCGGGGGGGCCCAGGGAGATACGCAGTATTTT. It is translated as CASSSRTSGGAQGDTQYF.

CDR3 nucleotide sequence: TGCGCCAGCAGTGAGTGGGCAGGGGTTCTTGACACTGAAGCTTTCTTT. Its protein product is CASSEWAGVLDTEAFF. The chain links TRBV10-2 to TRBJ1-1, with a weak D call TRBD1 (6 bases). This CDR3 has 16 amino acids. Germline V gene data show CDR1 as WSHSY and CDR2 as SAAADI. V dropped 1 base and J dropped 3 bases, with 15 bases sitting between them.

The chain links TRBV2 to TRBJ2-7; 10 positions match TRBD2. Trimming took 7 bases from V and 0 from J; bases not matched to a gene: 3. The CDR3 loop spans 14 amino acids. Germline CDR1 and CDR2: SNHLY and FYNNEI. The CDR3 loop reads CASTTSGISYEQYF. The CDR3 DNA reads TGTGCCAGCACTACTAGCGGGATCTCCTACGAGCAGTACTTC.

The CDR3 DNA sequence: TGTGCCAGCAGCCCGACAGGGGGGCACACTGAAGCTTTCTTT. It is translated as CASSPTGGHTEAFF. The rearrangement joins TRBV13 to TRBJ1-1, with TRBD1 matching over 9 bases. Germline CDR1 is PRHDT and CDR2 is FYEKMQ (reference sequence). V dropped 5 bases and J dropped 3; count of bases not matched to a gene: 4. The CDR3 totals 14 residues.

This clone was detected only once. This chain connects TRBV18 to TRBJ1-5; D is undetermined. This CDR3 spans 14 amino acids. Germline CDR1 is KGHSH and CDR2 is LQKENI. Trimming cost V 5 bases and J 7 bases, with 15 bases left between them. CDR3 in amino acids: CASSGVGEVQPQHF. In nucleotides, the CDR3 is TGTGCCAGCTCAGGTGTGGGAGAGGTGCAGCCCCAGCATTTT.

The chain links TRBV5-1 to TRBJ1-2, with 8 bases matching TRBD1. This CDR3 comprises 16 residues. CDR1 is SGHRS, CDR2 YFSETQ, per germline. V shed 7 bases and J 5 bases; nucleotides not matched to a gene: 16. CDR3 nucleotide sequence: TGCGCCAGCGGAATTATTCCGGGACAGGTGTCATATGGCTACACCTTC. Translating it yields CASGIIPGQVSYGYTF.

V is TRBV27 and J is TRBJ1-5; 10 nucleotides match TRBD1. The ends lost 5 bases at V and 4 bases at J; junction bases unmatched: 5. The CDR3 sequence is 15 residues long. CDR1 is MNHEY, CDR2 SMNVEV, per germline (reference sequence). CDR3 coding DNA: TGTGCCAGCAGTCTAGGGACAGGGGAAAATCAGCCCCAGCATTTT. It translates to CASSLGTGENQPQHF.

CDR3 sequence: CASSSRPGTITDTQYF. Written as DNA, the CDR3 is TGTGCCAGCAGCTCTCGCCCCGGGACTATCACAGATACGCAGTATTTT. This sequence joins TRBV7-3 and TRBJ2-3; 7 bases match TRBD2. The CDR3 totals 16 residues. Germline CDR1 SGHTA, CDR2 FQGTGA. The junction had 9 bases not matched to a gene; V was cut back by 4 bases and J by 2 bases.

This chain connects TRBV5-1 to TRBJ1-2; tentative D call: TRBD1 (5 bases). V lost 4 bases to trimming and J lost 4 bases, with 14 bases between them. The V gene's germline CDR1 is SGHRS and CDR2 YFSETQ. CDR3 length: 14 residues. CDR3 nucleotides: TGCGCCAGCAGCCCGCCGGGGGAACCCTATGGCTACACCTTC. The encoded protein is CASSPPGEPYGYTF.

The chain joins TRBV28 to TRBJ2-7, with 7 bases aligning to TRBD1. V trimming: 1 base; J trimming: 7 bases; junction bases outside the gene matches: 7. Germline-derived CDR1 and CDR2 are MDHEN and SYDVKM. The CDR3 has 14 amino acids. This CDR3 is CASSLFYRGEEQYF. CDR3 in DNA: TGTGCCAGCAGTTTATTCTACAGGGGTGAGGAGCAGTACTTC.

V and J are TRBV5-1 and TRBJ1-6; D possibly corresponds to TRBD1 (5 bases). Germline CDR1 SGHRS, CDR2 YFSETQ. The CDR3 loop spans 16 amino acids. V dropped 0 bases and J dropped 6 bases, with 13 bases sitting between them. This chain's CDR3 is CASSLAPGEFNSPLHF. The CDR3 DNA reads as TGCGCCAGCAGCTTGGCCCCGGGGGAGTTTAATTCACCCCTCCACTTT.

This chain joins TRBV10-3 and TRBJ2-7; 13 nucleotides align to TRBD2. Germline V CDR1 and CDR2: ENHRY, SYGVKD. V trimming: 3 bases; J trimming: 2 bases; junction bases outside the gene matches: 7. The CDR3 is 17 amino acids. CDR3 sequence reads: CAISDKTSGGFTYEQYF. The CDR3 nucleotides are TGTGCCATCAGTGACAAGACTAGCGGGGGGTTCACCTACGAGCAGTACTTC.